These 26 T cell receptor beta chains were sequenced from one sample in a study of cytomegalovirus exposure and HLA in healthy donors. Amplification used 60 Vbeta primers and 13 Jbeta primers. The assay was immunoSEQ multiplex PCR, and TCRdb's table has in-frame clones only and misses some. Of around 99,000 clones detected, roughly three quarters appear once; the ten largest clones hold about 7.7%. Specimen: PBMCs. These receptors all stem from a woman between 50 and 59 years old in good health and CMV-seropositive.

J is TRBJ1-5 and V is TRBV10-3, with 8 nucleotides matching TRBD1. CDR3 length equals 15 residues. J lost 6 bases, V lost 2 bases, and 6 bases had no gene match. In germline, CDR1 is ENHRY, CDR2 SYGVKD. The CDR3 loop reads CAISEPDRAGQPQHF. In DNA form, the CDR3 reads TGTGCCATCAGTGAGCCGGACAGGGCCGGTCAGCCCCAGCATTTT.

The V gene is TRBV27, the J gene TRBJ1-2, with TRBD1 matching 7 bases. The J segment lost 2 bases and the V segment lost 5 bases, leaving 2 bases of the junction unmatched. The CDR3 length is 13 residues. Germline lookup yields CDR1 MNHEY and CDR2 SMNVEV (reference sequence). The CDR3 loop reads CASSRQGNYGYTF. CDR3 DNA sequence: TGTGCCAGCAGTAGACAGGGAAACTATGGCTACACCTTC.

The chain is built from TRBV9 and TRBJ2-7; D may be TRBD2 (5 bases). The CDR3 has 14 residues. Germline V gene lookup returns CDR1 SGDLS and CDR2 YYNGEE. The V gene lost 2 bases and the J gene lost 7 bases, with 16 bases spanning the gap. The CDR3 loop is CASSVTDFSGEQYF. The CDR3 coding sequence is TGTGCCAGCAGCGTCACCGATTTCTCGGGGGAGCAGTACTTC.

The chain links TRBV13 to TRBJ2-5; 10 nucleotides match TRBD1. Germline CDR1 is PRHDT and CDR2 is FYEKMQ (reference sequence). The CDR3 runs 14 residues. With V trimmed by 8 bases and J by 3 bases, 6 bases remained unmatched. CDR3 amino acids: CASSAGTGEETQYF. The CDR3 region has the DNA TGTGCCAGCTCAGCCGGGACAGGGGAAGAGACCCAGTACTTC.

The chain is built from TRBV2 and TRBJ2-7; 9 bases are a match to TRBD1. V dropped 4 bases and J dropped 3; count of bases not matched to a gene: 4. Germline V gene sequence: CDR1 SNHLY, CDR2 FYNNEI. The CDR3 is 14 amino acids. The CDR3 coding sequence is TGTGCCAGCAGTGCGGACAGGGGAGGCTACGAGCAGTACTTC. Its translation: CASSADRGGYEQYF.

This chain links TRBV7-9 with TRBJ1-5, with TRBD1 identical over 11 bases. The CDR3 spans 15 residues. Germline CDR1 SEHNR, CDR2 FQNEAQ (reference sequence). The V and J ends lost 5 bases and 4 bases, in that order; junction bases with no gene match: 4. CDR3 protein: CASSPGTGGNQPQHF. The CDR3 DNA follows: TGTGCCAGCAGCCCCGGGACAGGGGGTAATCAGCCCCAGCATTTT.

The chain carries TRBV7-9 and TRBJ2-3; 11 nucleotides agree with TRBD2. There are 18 residues in the CDR3. The V segment lost 6 bases and the J segment 2 bases; nucleotides outside the gene matches: 13. The germline V gene has CDR1 SEHNR and CDR2 FQNEAQ (reference sequence). CDR3 coding DNA: TGTGCCAGCAGACCGGGACTAGCGGTAAGAGGGCCCACAGATACGCAGTATTTT. This codes for CASRPGLAVRGPTDTQYF. The whole variable domain, remainder taken from reference TRBV7-9 and TRBJ2-3, is DTGVSQNPRHKITKRGQNVTFRCDPISEHNRLYWYRQTLGQGPEFLTYFQNEAQLEKSRLLSDRFSAERPKGSFSTLEIQRTEQGDSAMYLCASRPGLAVRGPTDTQYFGPGTRLTVL.

J is TRBJ2-3 and V is TRBV15; D might be TRBD2 (6 bases). Trimming shortened V by 3 bases and J by 2 bases, and 15 bases separated the two germline ends. CDR3 length equals 16 residues. CDR1 LNHNV and CDR2 YYDKDF come from the germline V gene (reference sequence). The CDR3 coding sequence is TGTGCCACCAGCAGCCGTCGCGGGGCCGACACAGATACGCAGTATTTT. This gives the protein CATSSRRGADTDTQYF.

This chain connects TRBV10-3 to TRBJ1-1, with D uncertain. The CDR3 spans 13 residues. Deletions cut 2 bases from V and 8 bases from J, with 12 bases between. Germline CDR1 and CDR2: ENHRY and SYGVKD. Written as DNA, the CDR3 is TGTGCCATCAGTGAGGCAGCGGGTTCCGAAGCTTTCTTT. Protein: CAISEAAGSEAFF.

This clone was seen only a few times. CDR3 sequence (DNA): TGTGCCAGCAGCTTGGGACTAGCGGGTCCTTCCCCCGACGAGCAGTACTTC. Its translation is CASSLGLAGPSPDEQYF. The J gene is TRBJ2-7, the V gene TRBV5-4; 10 positions match TRBD2. Germline assignment: CDR1 SGHNT and CDR2 YYREEE (reference sequence). This CDR3 spans 17 amino acids. Trimming took 0 bases from V and 5 from J; bases not matched to a gene: 11.

The chain carries TRBV13 and TRBJ2-2; D remains unclear. Trimming removed 4 bases at V and 6 bases at J, with 3 bases between. The germline gives CDR1 PRHDT, CDR2 FYEKMQ (reference sequence). The CDR3 covers 11 residues. The CDR3 bases are TGTGCCAGCAGCTCAGCCGGGGAGCTGTTTTTT. This sequence encodes CASSSAGELFF.

The chain combines TRBV28 with TRBJ1-2, with a possible D match to TRBD1 (6 bases). The CDR3 extends over 13 amino acids. Trimming took 3 bases from V and 4 from J, leaving 9 bases between them. Germline V gives CDR1 MDHEN, CDR2 SYDVKM. In DNA, the CDR3 is TGTGCCAGCAGTTTCAGGGGAATCTATGGCTACACCTTC. It encodes CASSFRGIYGYTF.

The chain couples TRBV5-6 to TRBJ2-7; D gene uncertain. The CDR3 totals 14 residues. V was clipped by 4 bases and J by 2 bases, with 13 bases between them. Germline-derived CDR1 and CDR2 are SGHDT and YYEEEE. Written as DNA, the CDR3 is TGTGCCAGCAGCGGAGCGCCAGCTACCTACGAGCAGTACTTC. This gives the protein CASSGAPATYEQYF.

The chain employs TRBV6-6 and TRBJ2-3; 8 bases line up with TRBD2. The CDR3 runs 16 residues. Germline trimming cut 6 bases from V and 1 base from J; bases unmatched to any gene: 9. Per germline, CDR1 MNHNY and CDR2 SVGAGI (reference sequence). CDR3 protein: CASRSGSGGGTDTQYF. CDR3 coding DNA: TGTGCCAGCAGATCAGGGAGCGGGGGTGGCACAGATACGCAGTATTTT.

The chain recombines TRBV9 with TRBJ2-7; no clear D gene. The CDR3 extends over 16 amino acids. Germline V gene sequence: CDR1 SGDLS, CDR2 YYNGEE. V gave up 0 bases and J gave up 3 bases, with 16 bases separating them. The CDR3 loop reads CASSVGSERAYYEQYF. The DNA of the CDR3 is TGTGCCAGCAGCGTAGGTAGTGAAAGAGCATACTACGAGCAGTACTTC.

The V and J genes are TRBV10-3 and TRBJ1-4; 7 nucleotides align to TRBD1. Germline CDR1 is ENHRY and CDR2 is SYGVKD. CDR3 length equals 15 residues. V lost 2 bases to trimming and J lost 3 bases; unmatched junction nucleotides: 3. CDR3 sequence: CAISEPGQPNEKLFF. DNA for the CDR3: TGTGCCATCAGTGAGCCGGGACAGCCTAATGAAAAACTGTTTTTT.

V usage is TRBV19 and J usage is TRBJ2-2, with D tentatively TRBD2 (5 bases). CDR1 and CDR2 (germline): LNHDA, SQIVND (reference sequence). The CDR3 has 14 residues. V shed 7 bases and J shed 2 bases, with 11 bases lying between them. In nucleotides, the CDR3 is TGTGCCAGTAAGGTAGCGATCAACACCGGGGAGCTGTTTTTT. Residues: CASKVAINTGELFF.

To note about this clone: Sequence at one end of the junction differs from germline and may be a read error. The chain carries TRBV7-3 and TRBJ2-3; the match to TRBD2 covers 12 bases. Germline CDR1 reads SGHTA; CDR2 reads FQGTGA. The CDR3 length is 13 residues. CDR3 nucleotides: TGTGCCAGCAGCTTACCGGGACTAGCGGGCATGAATTTT. Encoded protein: CASSLPGLAGMNF. The full variable domain, completed using reference TRBV7-3 and TRBJ2-3, is GAGVSQTPSNKVTEKGKYVELRCDPISGHTALYWYRQSLGQGPEFLIYFQGTGAADDSGLPNDRFFAVRPEGSVSTLKIQRTERGDSAVYLCASSLPGLAGMNFGPGTRLTVL.

Details on this clone: One junction end does not reproduce the germline sequence, and a read error may be involved. The genes are TRBV28 and TRBJ2-6; 9 nucleotides match TRBD1. This CDR3 contains 17 residues. The germline gives CDR1 MDHEN, CDR2 SYDVKM. CDR3 in amino acids: CASSLRTGVPGANGLTF. The CDR3 nucleotides read TGTGCCAGCAGTTTACGGACAGGGGTACCTGGGGCCAACGGCCTGACTTTC. Using reference TRBV28 and TRBJ2-6 for the parts outside the CDR3, the full variable domain is DVKVTQSSRYLVKRTGEKVFLECVQDMDHENMFWYRQDPGLGLRLIYFSYDVKMKEKGDIPEGYSVSREKKERFSLILESASTNQTSMYLCASSLRTGVPGANGLTFGAGSRLTVL.

The DNA of the CDR3 is TGTGCCAGCAGCGTTTCCGGGACAGGAATTGAAAAACTGTTTTTT. Translating gives CASSVSGTGIEKLFF. V usage is TRBV9 and J usage is TRBJ1-4; 8 nucleotides align to TRBD1. The CDR3 runs 15 residues. The trim removed 2 bases at V and 7 bases at J, leaving 7 bases unmatched. Germline-derived CDR1 and CDR2 are SGDLS and YYNGEE.

The chain couples TRBV11-1 to TRBJ1-1; 8 bases line up with TRBD1. The CDR3 sequence is 16 residues long. V gave up 3 bases and J gave up 3 bases; unmatched junction bases: 9. Germline V gene data show CDR1 as SGHAT and CDR2 as FQDESV (reference sequence). The CDR3, as DNA: TGTGCCAGCAGCTTGGGGAGGGACAGGAGTGACACTGAAGCTTTCTTT. It is translated as CASSLGRDRSDTEAFF.

This chain uses TRBV7-9 with TRBJ2-1; 9 nucleotides match TRBD1. Germline CDR1 and CDR2: SEHNR and FQNEAQ (reference sequence). V dropped 7 bases and J dropped 4; count of bases not matched to a gene: 8. The CDR3 is made up of 15 amino acids. CDR3: CASKLPGQGYNEQFF. CDR3 coding DNA: TGTGCCAGCAAACTCCCGGGACAGGGTTACAATGAGCAGTTCTTC.

The CDR3 DNA reads TGTGCCAGCAGCTTGGATCGACTAGCGGGGAGGGAGACCCAGTACTTC. This translates into CASSLDRLAGRETQYF. The chain carries TRBV5-4 and TRBJ2-5; 11 bases fit TRBD2. Looked up from germline, CDR1 is SGHNT and CDR2 is YYREEE (reference sequence). The V and J ends lost 0 bases and 5 bases, in that order; junction bases with no gene match: 6. The CDR3 runs 16 residues.

This clone was detected once. The rearrangement uses TRBV5-6 and TRBJ2-7; TRBD1 might be the D (6 bases). Looked up from germline, CDR1 is SGHDT and CDR2 is YYEEEE. Trimming left V 2 bases short and J 13 bases short, with 19 bases between. There are 13 residues in the CDR3. Here the CDR3 DNA reads TGTGCCAGCAGCTTAGGCCGGGACACGCGGTACTACTTC. Residues: CASSLGRDTRYYF.

The chain is built from TRBV6-1 and TRBJ1-2; 7 bases are shared with TRBD1. The CDR3 extends over 14 amino acids. The ends lost 6 bases at V and 2 bases at J; junction bases unmatched: 6. Germline V gene lookup returns CDR1 MNHNS and CDR2 SASEGT. CDR3 residues: CASRYDRANYGYTF. CDR3 bases: TGTGCCAGCAGATACGACAGGGCAAACTATGGCTACACCTTC.

This clone was picked up one time. The chain recombines TRBV27 with TRBJ2-1; no reliable D call. Trimming took off 0 bases at V and 5 bases at J, with 5 bases between the two ends. There are 13 residues in the CDR3. The germline CDR1 and CDR2 sequences are MNHEY and SMNVEV (reference sequence). The CDR3 is CASSLSADNEQFF. As DNA, the CDR3 is TGTGCCAGCAGTTTATCGGCGGACAATGAGCAGTTCTTC.